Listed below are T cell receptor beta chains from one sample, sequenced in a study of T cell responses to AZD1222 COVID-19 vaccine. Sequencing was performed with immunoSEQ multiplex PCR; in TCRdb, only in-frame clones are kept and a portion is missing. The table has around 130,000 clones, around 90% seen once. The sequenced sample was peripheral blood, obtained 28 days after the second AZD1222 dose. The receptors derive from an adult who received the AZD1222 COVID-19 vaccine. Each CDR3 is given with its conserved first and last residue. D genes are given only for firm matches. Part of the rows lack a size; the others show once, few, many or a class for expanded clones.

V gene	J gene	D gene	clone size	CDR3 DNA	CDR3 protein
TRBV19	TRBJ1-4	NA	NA	TGTGCCAGTAGTATAGATAGATCCGAAAAACTGTTTTTT	CASSIDRSEKLFF
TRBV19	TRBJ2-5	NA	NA	TGTGCCAGTACCTCCAGGGCGCAAGAGCAGGAGACCCAGTACTTC	CASTSRAQEQETQYF
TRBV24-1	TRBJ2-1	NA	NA	TGTGCCACCAGTGATAGTGCCTGGGAGCAGTTCTTC	CATSDSAWEQFF
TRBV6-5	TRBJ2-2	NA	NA	TGTGCCAGCAGTTACTCGAAAGGGTACACCGGGGAGCTGTTTTTT	CASSYSKGYTGELFF
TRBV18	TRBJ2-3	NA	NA	TGTGCCAGCTCACCATCGCCCGACACCTCTAGCACAGATACGCAGTATTTT	CASSPSPDTSSTDTQYF
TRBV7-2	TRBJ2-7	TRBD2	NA	TGTGCCAGCAGCTTCGGACGGGGGGATTACGAGCAGTACTTC	CASSFGRGDYEQYF
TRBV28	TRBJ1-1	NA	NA	TGTGCCAGCAGTCCTCCGGGACTCCTGCTGAACACTGAAGCTTTCTTT	CASSPPGLLLNTEAFF
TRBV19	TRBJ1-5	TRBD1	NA	TGTGCCAGTAGTCCCCCGCAGGGGGGTCAGCCCCAGCATTTT	CASSPPQGGQPQHF
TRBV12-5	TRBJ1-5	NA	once	TGTGCTAGTGGTTTGCCCCCCGGGGGGCCCCAGCATTTT	CASGLPPGGPQHF
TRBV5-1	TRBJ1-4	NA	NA	TGCGCCAGCAGCTTACGAGGGGTAGAAGAAAAACTGTTTTTT	CASSLRGVEEKLFF
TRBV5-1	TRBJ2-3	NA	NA	TGCGCCAGCAGATCGACAGATACGCAGTATTTT	CASRSTDTQYF
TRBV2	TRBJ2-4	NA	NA	TGTGCCAGCAGCCCCGCGGCAGTGGGTTTGGACTTC	CASSPAAVGLDF
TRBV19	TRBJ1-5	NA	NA	TGTGCCAGTAGCTCCCAAGGGGTCCTACGGGCTCAGCCCCAGCATTTT	CASSSQGVLRAQPQHF
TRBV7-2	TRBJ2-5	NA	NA	TGTGCCAGCAGCCCGCCGGGACGGGAGACCCAGTACTTC	CASSPPGRETQYF
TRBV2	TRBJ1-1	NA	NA	TGTGCCAGCAGTGAAGCGATTGGGTACACTGAAGCTTTCTTT	CASSEAIGYTEAFF
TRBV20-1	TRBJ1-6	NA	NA	TGCAGTGCTAGTGAGGGGATGGGTTATAATTCACCCCTCCACTTT	CSASEGMGYNSPLHF
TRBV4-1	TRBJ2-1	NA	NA	TGCGCCAGCAGGGGATATGTAGGAAACAATGAGCAGTTCTTC	CASRGYVGNNEQFF
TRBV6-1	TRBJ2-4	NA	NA	TGTGCCAGCAGTGAAGGGGGGACAAGGGGTGGTAGCATTCAGTACTTC	CASSEGGTRGGSIQYF
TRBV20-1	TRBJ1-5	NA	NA	TGCAGTGCTAGTTCTCACGCGGCCAGTAGCAATCAGCCCCAGCATTTT	CSASSHAASSNQPQHF
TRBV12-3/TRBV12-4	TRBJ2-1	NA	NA	TGTGCCAGCAGTTTGGACAGTAACACAGCGCAGTTCTTC	CASSLDSNTAQFF
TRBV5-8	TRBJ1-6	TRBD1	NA	TGTGCCAGCAGCTTGGCCGACAGGGATAGACCCCTCCACTTT	CASSLADRDRPLHF
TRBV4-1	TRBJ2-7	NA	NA	TGCGCCAGCAGCCAAGAGCCCCATTACTCCTACGAGCAGTACTTC	CASSQEPHYSYEQYF
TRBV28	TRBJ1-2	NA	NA	TGTGCCAGCAATCACTTCCAGGGGAGGGAAGGCTACACCTTC	CASNHFQGREGYTF
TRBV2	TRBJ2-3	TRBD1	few	TGTGCCAGCACCGGGACAGGCCAAAAGGGAGATACGCAGTATTTT	CASTGTGQKGDTQYF
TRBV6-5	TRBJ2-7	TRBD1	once	TGTGCCAGCGACCGGGACAGGGGCTACGAGCAGTACTTC	CASDRDRGYEQYF
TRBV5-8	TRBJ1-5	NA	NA	TGTGCCAGCAGCTTGCAGGGAATAGGGAATCAGCCCCAGCATTTT	CASSLQGIGNQPQHF
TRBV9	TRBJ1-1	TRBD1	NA	TGTGCCAGCAGCGTTAGTTCCTCAGGTCGGGGACAGACTGAAGCTTTCTTT	CASSVSSSGRGQTEAFF
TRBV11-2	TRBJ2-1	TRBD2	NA	TGTGCCAGCAGCCACTCCTCCTCCGCGGGAGTTTTTCTTGAGCAGTTCTTC	CASSHSSSAGVFLEQFF
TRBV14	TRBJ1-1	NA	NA	TGTGCCAGCAGCCATCAGACAGAACCGAACACTGAAGCTTTCTTT	CASSHQTEPNTEAFF
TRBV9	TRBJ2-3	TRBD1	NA	TGTGCCAGCAGCCGAGGACAGGCTAGCACAGATACGCAGTATTTT	CASSRGQASTDTQYF
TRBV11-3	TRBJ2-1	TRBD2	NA	TGTGCCAGCAGCCCGGGACTAGCGGGAGGGCCCAAAGACAATGAGCAGTTCTTC	CASSPGLAGGPKDNEQFF
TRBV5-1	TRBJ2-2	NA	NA	TGCGCCAGCAGCTTGGGATCCGGAACCGGGGAGCTGTTTTTT	CASSLGSGTGELFF
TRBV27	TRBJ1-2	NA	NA	TGTGCCAGCAGTTTTACCGACACTAACTATGGCTACACCTTC	CASSFTDTNYGYTF
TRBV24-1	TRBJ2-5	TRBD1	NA	TGTGCCACCAGTGAGTCCGGGACAGGGGGCGAGGAGACCCAGTACTTC	CATSESGTGGEETQYF
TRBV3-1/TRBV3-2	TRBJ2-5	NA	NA	TGTGCCAGCAGCCAAGAAGGTCAGCGGCAAGAGACCCAGTACTTC	CASSQEGQRQETQYF
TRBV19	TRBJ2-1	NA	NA	TGTGCCAGCAGTTCGGGCCTCTGGAATGAGCAGTTCTTC	CASSSGLWNEQFF
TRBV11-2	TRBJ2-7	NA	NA	TGTGCCAGCAGCTTAGGGTCGCGCGAGCAGTACTTC	CASSLGSREQYF
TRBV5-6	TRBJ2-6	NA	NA	TGTGCCAGCAGCTTGGATGTGACAAGAAGCTCTGGGGCCAACGTCCTGACTTTC	CASSLDVTRSSGANVLTF
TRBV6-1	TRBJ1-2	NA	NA	TGTGCCAGCAGTGACCGGGCCAACGGTCGGGGCTACACCTTC	CASSDRANGRGYTF
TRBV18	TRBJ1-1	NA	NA	TGTGCCAGCTCACCACTGGGGAGGGACACTGAAGCTTTCTTT	CASSPLGRDTEAFF
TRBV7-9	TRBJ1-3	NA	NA	TGTGCCAGCAGCTTAGTAGGGGACTTCTCTGGAAACACCATATATTTT	CASSLVGDFSGNTIYF
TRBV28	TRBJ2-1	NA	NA	TGTGCCACCACGGGGGGCATCCAATACCATCTCAACAATGAGCAGTTCTTC	CATTGGIQYHLNNEQFF
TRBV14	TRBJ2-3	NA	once	TGTGCCAGCAGAAGACTAGTAGGGGTAGATACGCAGTATTTT	CASRRLVGVDTQYF
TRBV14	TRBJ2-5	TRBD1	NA	TGTGCCAGCAGCCGACCCGGGACAGGATGGCAGACCCAGTACTTC	CASSRPGTGWQTQYF
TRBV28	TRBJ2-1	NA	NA	TGTGCCAGCATATCCGACGGAGCCCCTTTGACTACCTACAATGAGCAGTTCTTC	CASISDGAPLTTYNEQFF
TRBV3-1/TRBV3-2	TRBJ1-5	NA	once	TGTGCCAGCAGCCAGAGTGGCAATCAGCCCCAGCATTTT	CASSQSGNQPQHF
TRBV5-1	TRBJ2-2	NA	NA	TGCGCCAGCAGCGGCACAGGGTCCGGGGAGCTGTTTTTT	CASSGTGSGELFF
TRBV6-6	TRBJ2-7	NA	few	TGTGCCAGCAGTTACTCGATAGAAGGGGACGAGCAGTACTTC	CASSYSIEGDEQYF
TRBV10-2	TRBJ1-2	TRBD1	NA	TGCGCCAGCAGGGGGACAGGGAACTATGGCTACACCTTC	CASRGTGNYGYTF
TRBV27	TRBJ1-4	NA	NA	TGTGCCAGCAAGACTCTAGACCGTGAAAAACTGTTTTTT	CASKTLDREKLFF
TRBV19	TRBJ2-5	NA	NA	TGTGCCAGTAGTAGCGCCCCGCAGGCCTCTGAGGGCCAGTACTTC	CASSSAPQASEGQYF
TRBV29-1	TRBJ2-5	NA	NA	TGCAGCGTTGAACGGGCCCCACGGGAGACCCAGTACTTC	CSVERAPRETQYF
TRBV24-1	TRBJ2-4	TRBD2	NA	TGTGCCACCATTATCCTCGGACTAGCGGGCTTTCAGTACTTC	CATIILGLAGFQYF
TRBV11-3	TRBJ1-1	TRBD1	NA	TGTGCCAGCAGCCCCCCGAGGACAGGGAGAATTGAAGCTTTCTTT	CASSPPRTGRIEAFF